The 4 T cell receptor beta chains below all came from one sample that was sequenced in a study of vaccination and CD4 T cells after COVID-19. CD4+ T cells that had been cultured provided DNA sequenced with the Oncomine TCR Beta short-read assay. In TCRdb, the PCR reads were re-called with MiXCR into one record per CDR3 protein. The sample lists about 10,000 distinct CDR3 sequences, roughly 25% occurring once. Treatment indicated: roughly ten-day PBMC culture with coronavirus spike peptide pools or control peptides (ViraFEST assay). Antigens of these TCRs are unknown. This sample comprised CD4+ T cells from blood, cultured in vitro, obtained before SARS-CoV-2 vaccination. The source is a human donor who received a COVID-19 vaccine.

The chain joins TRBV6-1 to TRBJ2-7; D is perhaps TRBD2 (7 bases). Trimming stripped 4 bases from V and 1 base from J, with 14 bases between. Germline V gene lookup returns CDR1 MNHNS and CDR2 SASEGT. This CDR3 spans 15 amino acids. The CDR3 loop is CASSGRRGGSYEQYF. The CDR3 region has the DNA TGTGCCAGCAGTGGGAGAAGGGGGGGGTCCTACGAGCAGTACTTC.

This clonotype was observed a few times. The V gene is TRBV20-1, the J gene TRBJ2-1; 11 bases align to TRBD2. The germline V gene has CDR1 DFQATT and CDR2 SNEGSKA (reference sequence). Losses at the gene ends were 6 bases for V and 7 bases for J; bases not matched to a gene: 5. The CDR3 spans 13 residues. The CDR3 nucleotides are TGCAGTGCAGTAGCGGGGGGGCCAAATGAGCAGTTCTTC. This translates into CSAVAGGPNEQFF.

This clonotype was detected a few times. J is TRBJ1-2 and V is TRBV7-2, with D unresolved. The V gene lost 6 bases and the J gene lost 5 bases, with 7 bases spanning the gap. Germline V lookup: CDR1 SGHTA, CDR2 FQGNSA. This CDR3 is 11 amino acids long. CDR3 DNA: TGTGCCAGCAGTGAGGGTTATGGCTACACCTTC. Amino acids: CASSEGYGYTF.

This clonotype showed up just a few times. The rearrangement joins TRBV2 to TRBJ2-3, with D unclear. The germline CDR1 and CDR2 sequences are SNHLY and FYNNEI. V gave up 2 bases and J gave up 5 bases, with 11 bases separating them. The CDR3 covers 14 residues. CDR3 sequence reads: CASSETSIGDTQYF. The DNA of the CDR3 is TGTGCCAGCAGTGAAACGTCGATCGGAGATACGCAGTATTTT.